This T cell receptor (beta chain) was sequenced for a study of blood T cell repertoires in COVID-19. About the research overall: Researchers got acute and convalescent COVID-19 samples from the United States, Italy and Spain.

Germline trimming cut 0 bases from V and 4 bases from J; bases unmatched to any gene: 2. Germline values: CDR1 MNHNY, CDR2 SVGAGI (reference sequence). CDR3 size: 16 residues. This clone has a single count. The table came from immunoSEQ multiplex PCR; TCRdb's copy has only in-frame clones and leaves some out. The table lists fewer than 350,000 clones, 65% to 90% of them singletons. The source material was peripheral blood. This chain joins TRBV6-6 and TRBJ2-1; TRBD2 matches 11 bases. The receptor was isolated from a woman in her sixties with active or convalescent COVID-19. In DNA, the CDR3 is TGTGCCAGCAGTTACTCTCTAGCGGGGGGTTACAATGAGCAGTTCTTC. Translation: CASSYSLAGGYNEQFF.